This T cell receptor (beta chain) derives from a study of beta chain features in type 1 diabetes. Regarding the study as a whole: The influence of HLA type on TCRB rearrangement stayed undetermined. In patients and controls equally, PCR might favor templates that are shorter.

Trimming left V 5 bases short and J 2 bases short, with 10 bases between. This CDR3 is 13 amino acids long. Germline CDR1 SGHVS, CDR2 FQNEAQ. cDNA synthesis used the whole RNA isolate, giving expressed TCRB sequences. Assay used: immunoSEQ multiplex PCR; TCRdb lists only in-frame clones, some missing. The data hold about 140,000 clones, with about 10% observed a single time. Remarks on this clone: Antigen unknown.

The origin of this receptor is a man younger than 35 in good health. This rearrangement joins TRBV7-8 to TRBJ2-7; D unresolved. The specimen was naive CD4+ T cells from blood. The CDR3 reads CASSPRVPYEQYF. DNA of the CDR3: TGTGCCAGCAGCCCCCGGGTCCCCTACGAGCAGTACTTC.